These 5 T cell receptor beta chains were sequenced from one sample in a study of cytomegalovirus exposure and HLA in healthy donors (dated by TCRdb to about 2017). Library prep was done by the immunoSEQ multiplex PCR assay. Imported from immuneACCESS, the table was reduced by TCRdb to in-frame sequences with V and J called. These copies leave out some clones; in studies compared against another copy, an unresolved V gene accounts for under half, and the cause of the remainder is not known. This sample comprises 75,000 to 90,000 clones, approximately 95% of them detected only once. The top ten clones comprise less than 2% of the sample. The specimen was PBMCs. These receptors were obtained from a man aged 18-30 years in good health and CMV-seropositive.

A single count supports this clone. The gene calls are TRBV5-4 and TRBJ2-5, with 8 bases matching TRBD1. The CDR3 covers 15 residues. Germline trimming cut 2 bases from V and 5 bases from J; bases unmatched to any gene: 8. Germline V gene lookup returns CDR1 SGHNT and CDR2 YYREEE (reference sequence). The CDR3 sequence: CASSFVGRGRETQYF. The CDR3 bases are TGTGCCAGCAGCTTTGTGGGCAGGGGGCGGGAGACCCAGTACTTC.

The rearrangement links TRBV7-8 to TRBJ2-7; 7 positions agree with TRBD2. Trimming cost V 8 bases and J 2 bases; bases outside gene matches: 12. CDR1 is SGHVS, CDR2 FQNEAQ, per germline. The CDR3 runs 15 residues. The CDR3 DNA sequence: TGTGCCAGCTCTCGCTGGCTAGCGGACACCTACGAGCAGTACTTC. It yields the protein CASSRWLADTYEQYF.

The V call is TRBV5-1, the J call TRBJ1-1, with 7 bases matching TRBD1. This CDR3 has 16 amino acids. Per the germline V gene, CDR1 is SGHRS and CDR2 is YFSETQ. With V trimmed by 2 bases and J by 3 bases, 10 bases remained unmatched. CDR3 sequence reads: CASSFSPRGTDTEAFF. The CDR3 DNA follows: TGCGCCAGCAGCTTTTCCCCTCGTGGGACAGACACTGAAGCTTTCTTT.

The chain is built from TRBV19 and TRBJ1-5; 8 nucleotides match TRBD1. V lost 8 bases and J lost 7; bases outside the gene matches: 10. The CDR3 covers 14 residues. CDR1 is LNHDA and CDR2 is SQIVND in the germline V gene (reference sequence). The CDR3 is CASDRGGVGQPQHF. In nucleotides, the CDR3 is TGTGCCAGTGACAGGGGAGGGGTGGGGCAGCCCCAGCATTTT.

This clone is medium-sized. The V gene is TRBV19, the J gene TRBJ2-1; 10 bases fit TRBD2. CDR1 LNHDA and CDR2 SQIVND come from the germline V gene (reference sequence). The CDR3 is 14 amino acids. Trimming took 4 bases from V and 7 from J; bases not matched to a gene: 4. In nucleotides, the CDR3 is TGTGCCAGTAGTAGAACTAGCGGGGTAAATGAGCAGTTCTTC. Its protein product is CASSRTSGVNEQFF.